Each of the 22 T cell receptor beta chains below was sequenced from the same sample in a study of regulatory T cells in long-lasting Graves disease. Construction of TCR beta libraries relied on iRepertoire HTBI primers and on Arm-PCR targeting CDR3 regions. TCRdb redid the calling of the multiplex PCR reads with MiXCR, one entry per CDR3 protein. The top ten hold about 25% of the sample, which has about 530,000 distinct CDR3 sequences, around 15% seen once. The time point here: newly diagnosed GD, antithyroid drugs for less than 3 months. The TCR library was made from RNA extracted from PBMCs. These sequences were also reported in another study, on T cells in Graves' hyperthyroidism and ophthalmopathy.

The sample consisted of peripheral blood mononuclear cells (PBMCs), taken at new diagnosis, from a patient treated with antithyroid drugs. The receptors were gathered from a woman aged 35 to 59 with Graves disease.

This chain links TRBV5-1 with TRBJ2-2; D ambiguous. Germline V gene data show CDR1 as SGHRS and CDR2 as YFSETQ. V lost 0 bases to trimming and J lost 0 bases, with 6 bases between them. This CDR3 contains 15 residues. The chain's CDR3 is CASSLGPSNTGELFF. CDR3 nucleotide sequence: TGCGCCAGCAGCTTGGGTCCTTCGAACACCGGGGAGCTGTTTTTT.

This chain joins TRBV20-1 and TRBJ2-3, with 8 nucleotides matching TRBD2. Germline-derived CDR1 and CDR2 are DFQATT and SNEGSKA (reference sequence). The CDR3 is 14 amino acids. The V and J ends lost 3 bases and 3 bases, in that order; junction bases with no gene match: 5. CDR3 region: CSASGGAATDTQYF. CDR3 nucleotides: TGCAGTGCTAGCGGGGGGGCGGCTACAGATACGCAGTATTTT.

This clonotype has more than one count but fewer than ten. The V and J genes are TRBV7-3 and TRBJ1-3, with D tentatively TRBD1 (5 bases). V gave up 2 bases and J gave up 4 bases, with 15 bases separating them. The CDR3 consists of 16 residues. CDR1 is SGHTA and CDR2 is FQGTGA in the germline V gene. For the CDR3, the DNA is TGTGCCAGCAGCTTAGGGCCCCTGACAGCGGGAAACACCATATATTTT. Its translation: CASSLGPLTAGNTIYF.

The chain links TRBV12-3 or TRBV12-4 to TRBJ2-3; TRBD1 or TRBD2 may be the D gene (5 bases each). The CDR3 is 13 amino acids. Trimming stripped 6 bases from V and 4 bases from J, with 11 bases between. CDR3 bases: TGTGCCAGCAGGAGGGGTTCGGCAGATACGCAGTATTTT. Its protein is CASRRGSADTQYF.

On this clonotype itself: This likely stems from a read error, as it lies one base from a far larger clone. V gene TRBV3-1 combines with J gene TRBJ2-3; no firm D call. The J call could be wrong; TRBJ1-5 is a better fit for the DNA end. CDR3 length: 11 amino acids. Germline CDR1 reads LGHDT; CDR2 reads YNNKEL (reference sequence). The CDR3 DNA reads TGTGCCAGCAGCCAAGCAGATACGCAGCATTTT. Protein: CASSQADTQHF.

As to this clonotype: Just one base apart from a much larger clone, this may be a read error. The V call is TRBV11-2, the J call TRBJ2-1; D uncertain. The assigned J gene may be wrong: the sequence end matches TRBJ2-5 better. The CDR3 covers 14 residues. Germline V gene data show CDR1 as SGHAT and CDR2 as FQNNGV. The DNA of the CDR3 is TGTGCCAGCAGCTTACTCTCCCGCCCAAAGACCCAGTACTTC. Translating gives CASSLLSRPKTQYF.

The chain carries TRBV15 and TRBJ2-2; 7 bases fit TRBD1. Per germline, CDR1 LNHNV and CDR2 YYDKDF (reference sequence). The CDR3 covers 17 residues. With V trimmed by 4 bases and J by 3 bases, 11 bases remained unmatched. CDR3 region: CATSTFTGTVHTGELFF. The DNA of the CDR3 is TGTGCCACCAGCACATTTACCGGGACAGTCCACACCGGGGAGCTGTTTTTT.

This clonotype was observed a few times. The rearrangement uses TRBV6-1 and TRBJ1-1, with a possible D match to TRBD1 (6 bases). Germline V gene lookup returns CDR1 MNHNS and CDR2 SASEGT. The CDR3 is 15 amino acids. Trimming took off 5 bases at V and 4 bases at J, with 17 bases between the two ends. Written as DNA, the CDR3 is TGTGCCAGCAGTAGGGGGTACAGGGAAGGCACTGAAGCTTTCTTT. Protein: CASSRGYREGTEAFF.

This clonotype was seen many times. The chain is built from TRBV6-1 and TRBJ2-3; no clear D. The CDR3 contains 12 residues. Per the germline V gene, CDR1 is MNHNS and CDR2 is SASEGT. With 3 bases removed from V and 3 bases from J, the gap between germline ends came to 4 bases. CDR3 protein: CASSDTTDTQYF. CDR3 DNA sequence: TGTGCCAGCAGTGACACAACAGATACGCAGTATTTT.

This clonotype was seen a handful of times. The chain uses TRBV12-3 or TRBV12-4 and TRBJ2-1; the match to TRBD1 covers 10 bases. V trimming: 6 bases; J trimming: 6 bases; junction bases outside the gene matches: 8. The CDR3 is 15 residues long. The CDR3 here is CASRRWDRGGNEQFF. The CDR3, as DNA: TGTGCCAGCAGGCGATGGGACAGGGGTGGCAATGAGCAGTTCTTC.

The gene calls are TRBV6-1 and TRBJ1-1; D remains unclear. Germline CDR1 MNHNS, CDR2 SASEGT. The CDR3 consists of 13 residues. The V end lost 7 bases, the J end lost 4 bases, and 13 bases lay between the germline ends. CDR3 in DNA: TGTGCCAGCACCCCGGGGTCTAGCACTGAAGCTTTCTTT. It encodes CASTPGSSTEAFF.

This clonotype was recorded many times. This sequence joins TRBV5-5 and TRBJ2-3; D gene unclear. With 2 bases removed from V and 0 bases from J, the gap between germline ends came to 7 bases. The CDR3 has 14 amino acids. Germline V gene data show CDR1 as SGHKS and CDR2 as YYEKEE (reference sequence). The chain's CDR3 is CASSFRLSTDTQYF. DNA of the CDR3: TGTGCCAGCAGCTTCAGACTGAGCACAGATACGCAGTATTTT. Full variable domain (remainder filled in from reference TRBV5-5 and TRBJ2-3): DAGVTQSPTHLIKTRGQQVTLRCSPISGHKSVSWYQQVLGQGPQFIFQYYEKEERGRGNFPDRFSARQFPNYSSELNVNALLLGDSALYLCASSFRLSTDTQYFGPGTRLTVL.

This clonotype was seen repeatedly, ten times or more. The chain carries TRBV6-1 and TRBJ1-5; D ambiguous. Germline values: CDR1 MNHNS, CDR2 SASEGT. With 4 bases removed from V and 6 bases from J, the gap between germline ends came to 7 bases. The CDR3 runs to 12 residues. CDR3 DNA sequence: TGTGCCAGCAGTGCGGCTATTCAGCCCCAGCATTTT. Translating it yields CASSAAIQPQHF.

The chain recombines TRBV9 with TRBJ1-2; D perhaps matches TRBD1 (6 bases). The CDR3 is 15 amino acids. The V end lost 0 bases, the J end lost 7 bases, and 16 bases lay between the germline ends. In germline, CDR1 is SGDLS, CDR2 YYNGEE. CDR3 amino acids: CASSVAQGTMGGYTF. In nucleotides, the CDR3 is TGTGCCAGCAGCGTAGCCCAGGGGACTATGGGTGGCTACACCTTC.

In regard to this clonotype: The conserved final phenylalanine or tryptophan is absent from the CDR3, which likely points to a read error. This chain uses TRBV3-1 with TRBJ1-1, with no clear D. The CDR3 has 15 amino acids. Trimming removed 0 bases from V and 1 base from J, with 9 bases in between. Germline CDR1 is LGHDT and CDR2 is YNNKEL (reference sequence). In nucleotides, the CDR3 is TGTGCCAGCAGCCAAGAGGGAACGGGGAACACTGAAGCTTTCTCT. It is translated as CASSQEGTGNTEAFS.

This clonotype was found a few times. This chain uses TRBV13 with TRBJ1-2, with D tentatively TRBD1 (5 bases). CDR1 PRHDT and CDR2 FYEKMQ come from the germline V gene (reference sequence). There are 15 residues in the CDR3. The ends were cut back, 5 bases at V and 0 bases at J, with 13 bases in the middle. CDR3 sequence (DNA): TGTGCCAGCAGCCTTCTGGGGGGTTCTAACTATGGCTACACCTTC. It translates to CASSLLGGSNYGYTF.

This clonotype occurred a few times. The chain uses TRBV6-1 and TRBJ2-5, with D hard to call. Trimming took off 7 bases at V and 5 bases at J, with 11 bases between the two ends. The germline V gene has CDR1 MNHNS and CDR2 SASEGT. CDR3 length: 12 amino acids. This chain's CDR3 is CASTVPWETQYF. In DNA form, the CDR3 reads TGTGCCAGCACCGTACCCTGGGAGACCCAGTACTTC.

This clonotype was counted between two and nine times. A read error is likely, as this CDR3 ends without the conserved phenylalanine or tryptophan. CDR3 sequence reads: CASSPDSPYGTEAFS. CDR3 coding DNA: TGCGCCAGCAGCCCCGACAGCCCCTACGGCACTGAAGCTTTCTCT. The V and J genes are TRBV5-1 and TRBJ1-1; tentatively, D is TRBD1 (5 bases). Trimming left V 4 bases short and J 4 bases short, with 17 bases between. This CDR3 region has 15 residues. Germline CDR1 SGHRS, CDR2 YFSETQ.

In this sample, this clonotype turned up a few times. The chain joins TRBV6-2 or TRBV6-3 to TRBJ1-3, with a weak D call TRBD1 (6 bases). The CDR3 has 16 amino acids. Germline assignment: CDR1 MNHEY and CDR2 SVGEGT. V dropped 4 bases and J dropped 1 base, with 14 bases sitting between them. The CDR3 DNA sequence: TGTGCCAGCAGTTCTGGGGGGGCACGATCTGGAAACACCATATATTTT. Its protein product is CASSSGGARSGNTIYF.

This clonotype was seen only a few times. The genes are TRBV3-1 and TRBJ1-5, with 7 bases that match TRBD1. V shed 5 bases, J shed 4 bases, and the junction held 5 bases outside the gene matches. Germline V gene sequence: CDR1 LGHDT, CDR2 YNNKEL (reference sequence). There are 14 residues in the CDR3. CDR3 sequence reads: CASSKGAENQPQHF. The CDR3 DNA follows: TGTGCCAGCAGCAAGGGGGCAGAAAATCAGCCCCAGCATTTT.

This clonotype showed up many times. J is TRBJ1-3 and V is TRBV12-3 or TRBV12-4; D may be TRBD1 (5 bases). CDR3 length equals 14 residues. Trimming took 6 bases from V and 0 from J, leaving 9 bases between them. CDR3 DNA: TGTGCCAGCAGCAGGGAGAGCTCTGGAAACACCATATATTTT. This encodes CASSRESSGNTIYF.

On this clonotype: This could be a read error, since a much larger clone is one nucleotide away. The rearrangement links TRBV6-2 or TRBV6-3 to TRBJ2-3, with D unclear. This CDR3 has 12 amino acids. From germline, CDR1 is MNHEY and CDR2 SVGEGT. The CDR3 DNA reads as TGTGCCGGCAGTTACCACACAGATACGCAGTATTTT. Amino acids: CAGSYHTDTQYF.